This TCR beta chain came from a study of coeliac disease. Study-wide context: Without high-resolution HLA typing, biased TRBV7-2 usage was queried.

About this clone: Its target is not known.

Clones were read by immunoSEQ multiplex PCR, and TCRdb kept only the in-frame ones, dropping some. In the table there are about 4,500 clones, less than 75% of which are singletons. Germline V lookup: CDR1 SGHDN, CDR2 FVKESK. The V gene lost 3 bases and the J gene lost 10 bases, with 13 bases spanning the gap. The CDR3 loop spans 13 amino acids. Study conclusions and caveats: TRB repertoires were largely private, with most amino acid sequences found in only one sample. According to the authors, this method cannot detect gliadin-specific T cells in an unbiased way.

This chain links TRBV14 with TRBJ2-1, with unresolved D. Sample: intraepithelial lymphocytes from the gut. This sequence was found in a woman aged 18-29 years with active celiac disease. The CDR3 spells CASSQGSTNEQFF. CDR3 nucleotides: TGTGCCAGCAGCCAGGGCTCGACGAACGAGCAGTTCTTC.